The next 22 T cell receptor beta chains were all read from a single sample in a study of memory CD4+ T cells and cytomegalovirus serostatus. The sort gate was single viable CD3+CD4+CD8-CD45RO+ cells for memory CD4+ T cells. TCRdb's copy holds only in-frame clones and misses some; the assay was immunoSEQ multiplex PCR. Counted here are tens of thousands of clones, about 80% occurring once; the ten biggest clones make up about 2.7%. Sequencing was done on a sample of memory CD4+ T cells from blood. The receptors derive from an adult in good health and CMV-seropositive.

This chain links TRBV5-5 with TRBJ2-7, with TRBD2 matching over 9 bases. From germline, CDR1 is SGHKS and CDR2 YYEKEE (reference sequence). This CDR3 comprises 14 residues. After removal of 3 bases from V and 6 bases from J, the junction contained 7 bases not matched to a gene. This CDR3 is CASSSNSGSSEQYF. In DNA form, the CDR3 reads TGTGCCAGCAGCTCCAATAGCGGGAGTAGCGAGCAGTACTTC. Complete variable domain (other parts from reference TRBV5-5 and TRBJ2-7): DAGVTQSPTHLIKTRGQQVTLRCSPISGHKSVSWYQQVLGQGPQFIFQYYEKEERGRGNFPDRFSARQFPNYSSELNVNALLLGDSALYLCASSSNSGSSEQYFGPGTRLTVT.

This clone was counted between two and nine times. CDR3 loop: CAWKFGFSAETQYF. CDR3 DNA: TGTGCCTGGAAGTTCGGATTTTCGGCAGAGACCCAGTACTTC. The rearrangement links TRBV30 to TRBJ2-5; D uncertain. This CDR3 spans 14 amino acids. V was trimmed by 4 bases and J by 4 bases, leaving 16 bases between them. CDR1 and CDR2 from the germline V gene are GTSNPN and SVGIG (reference sequence).

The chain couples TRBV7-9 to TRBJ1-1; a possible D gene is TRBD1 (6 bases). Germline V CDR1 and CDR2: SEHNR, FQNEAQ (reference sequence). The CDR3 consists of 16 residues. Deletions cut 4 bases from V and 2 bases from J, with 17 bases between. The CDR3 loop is CASSSTTGFRNTEAFF. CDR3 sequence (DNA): TGTGCCAGCAGCTCGACCACAGGGTTTCGTAACACTGAAGCTTTCTTT.

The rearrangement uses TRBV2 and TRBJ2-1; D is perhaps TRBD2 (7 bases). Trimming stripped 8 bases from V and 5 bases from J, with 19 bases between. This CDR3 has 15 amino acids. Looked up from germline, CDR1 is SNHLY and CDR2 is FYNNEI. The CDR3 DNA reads TGTGCCAGCCCTGCGGGGGCACAGGGCCACAATGAGCAGTTCTTC. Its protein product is CASPAGAQGHNEQFF.

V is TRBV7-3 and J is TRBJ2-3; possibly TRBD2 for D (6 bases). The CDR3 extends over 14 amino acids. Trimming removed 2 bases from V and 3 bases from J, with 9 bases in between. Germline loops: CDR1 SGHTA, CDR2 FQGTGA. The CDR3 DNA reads TGTGCCAGCAGCTTATCGGGACTTACAGATACGCAGTATTTT. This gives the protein CASSLSGLTDTQYF.

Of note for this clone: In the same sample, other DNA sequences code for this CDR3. This CDR3 is CASSATGNEQFF. CDR3 in DNA: TGTGCCAGCAGCGCGACAGGGAATGAGCAGTTCTTC. This chain links TRBV7-2 with TRBJ2-1; TRBD1 matches at 7 bases. Germline lookup yields CDR1 SGHTA and CDR2 FQGNSA. After removal of 5 bases from V and 7 bases from J, the junction contained 2 bases not matched to a gene. This CDR3 comprises 12 residues.

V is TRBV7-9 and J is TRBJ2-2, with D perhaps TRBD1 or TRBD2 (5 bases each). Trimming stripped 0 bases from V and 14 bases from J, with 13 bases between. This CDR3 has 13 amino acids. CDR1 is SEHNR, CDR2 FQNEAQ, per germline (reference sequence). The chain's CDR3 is CASSLALGRRLFF. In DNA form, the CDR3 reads TGTGCCAGCAGCTTAGCGCTGGGACGGAGACTGTTTTTT. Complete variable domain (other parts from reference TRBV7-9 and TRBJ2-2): DTGVSQNPRHKITKRGQNVTFRCDPISEHNRLYWYRQTLGQGPEFLTYFQNEAQLEKSRLLSDRFSAERPKGSFSTLEIQRTEQGDSAMYLCASSLALGRRLFFGEGSRLTVL.

This chain's CDR3 is CASSFLRGQETQYF. In nucleotides, the CDR3 is TGTGCCAGCAGTTTCCTTAGGGGGCAAGAGACCCAGTACTTC. The chain recombines TRBV6-6 with TRBJ2-5, with TRBD1 as a possible D gene (6 bases). The CDR3 sequence is 14 residues long. Germline CDR1 reads MNHNY; CDR2 reads SVGAGI (reference sequence). V was cut by 4 bases and J by 2 bases, with 11 bases left in between.

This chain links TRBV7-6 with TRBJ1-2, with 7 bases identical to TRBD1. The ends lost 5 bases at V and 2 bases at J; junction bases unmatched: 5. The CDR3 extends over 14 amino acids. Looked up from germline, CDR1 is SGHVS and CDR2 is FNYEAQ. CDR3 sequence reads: CASSEQQGNYGYTF. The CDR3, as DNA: TGTGCCAGCAGCGAACAACAGGGGAACTATGGCTACACCTTC.

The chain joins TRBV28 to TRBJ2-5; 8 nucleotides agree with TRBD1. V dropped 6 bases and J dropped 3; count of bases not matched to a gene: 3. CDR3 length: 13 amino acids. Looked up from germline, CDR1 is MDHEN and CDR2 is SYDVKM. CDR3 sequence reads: CASRPDREETQYF. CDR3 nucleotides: TGTGCCAGCAGACCGGACAGGGAAGAGACCCAGTACTTC.

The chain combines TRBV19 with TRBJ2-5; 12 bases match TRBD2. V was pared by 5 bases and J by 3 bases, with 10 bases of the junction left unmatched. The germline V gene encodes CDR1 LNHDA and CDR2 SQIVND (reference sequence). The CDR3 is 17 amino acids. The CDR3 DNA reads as TGTGCCAGTAGTCCCATTACTAGCGGGAGGTTGGAAGAGACCCAGTACTTC. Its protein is CASSPITSGRLEETQYF.

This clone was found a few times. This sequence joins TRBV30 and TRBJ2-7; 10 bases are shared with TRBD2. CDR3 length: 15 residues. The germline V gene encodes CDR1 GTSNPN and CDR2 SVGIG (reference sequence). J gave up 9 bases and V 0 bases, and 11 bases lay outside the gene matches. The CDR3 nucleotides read TGTGCCTGGAGTGTCGGTGGTAGCGGGAGGTATGGGCAGTACTTC. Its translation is CAWSVGGSGRYGQYF. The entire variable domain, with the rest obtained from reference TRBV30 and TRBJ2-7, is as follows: SQTIHQWPATLVQPVGSPLSLECTVEGTSNPNLYWYRQAAGRGLQLLFYSVGIGQISSEVPQNLSASRPQDRQFILSSKKLLLSDSGFYLCAWSVGGSGRYGQYFGPGTRLTVT.

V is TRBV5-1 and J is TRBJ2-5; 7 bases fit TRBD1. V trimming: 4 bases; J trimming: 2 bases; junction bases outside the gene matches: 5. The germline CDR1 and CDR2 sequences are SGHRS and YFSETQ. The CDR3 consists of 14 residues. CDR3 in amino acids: CASSPPDRQETQYF. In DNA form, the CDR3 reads TGCGCCAGCAGCCCCCCGGACAGGCAAGAGACCCAGTACTTC.

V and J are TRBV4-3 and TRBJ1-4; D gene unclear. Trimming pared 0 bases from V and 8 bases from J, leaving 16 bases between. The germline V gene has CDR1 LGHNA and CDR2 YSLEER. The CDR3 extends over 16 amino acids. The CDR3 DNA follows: TGCGCCAGCAGCCAAGAAGGAGACGTGGCCGGGGAAAAACTGTTTTTT. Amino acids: CASSQEGDVAGEKLFF.

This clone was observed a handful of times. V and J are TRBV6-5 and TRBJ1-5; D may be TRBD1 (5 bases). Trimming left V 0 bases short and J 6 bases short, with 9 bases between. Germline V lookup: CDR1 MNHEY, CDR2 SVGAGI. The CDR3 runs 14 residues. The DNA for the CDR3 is TGTGCCAGCAGTTACTCGAGGGACGGTCAGCCCCAGCATTTT. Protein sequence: CASSYSRDGQPQHF.

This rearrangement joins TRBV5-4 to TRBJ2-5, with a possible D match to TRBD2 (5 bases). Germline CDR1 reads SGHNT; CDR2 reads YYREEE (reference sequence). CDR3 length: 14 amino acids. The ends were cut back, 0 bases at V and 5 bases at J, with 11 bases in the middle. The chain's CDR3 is CASSLGGSGETQYF. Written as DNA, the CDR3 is TGTGCCAGCAGCTTGGGTGGGAGTGGGGAGACCCAGTACTTC.

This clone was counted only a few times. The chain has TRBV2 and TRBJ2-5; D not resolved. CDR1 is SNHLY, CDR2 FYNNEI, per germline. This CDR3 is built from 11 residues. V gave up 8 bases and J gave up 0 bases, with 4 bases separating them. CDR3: CASEYQETQYF. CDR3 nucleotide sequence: TGTGCCAGCGAGTACCAAGAGACCCAGTACTTC.

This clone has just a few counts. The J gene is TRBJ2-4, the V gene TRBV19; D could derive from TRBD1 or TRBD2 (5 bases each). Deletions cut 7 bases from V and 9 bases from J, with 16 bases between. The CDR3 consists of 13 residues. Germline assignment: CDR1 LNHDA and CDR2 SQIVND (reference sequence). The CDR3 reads CASNPGSVGIQYF. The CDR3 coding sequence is TGTGCCAGTAATCCAGGGAGTGTCGGCATTCAGTACTTC.

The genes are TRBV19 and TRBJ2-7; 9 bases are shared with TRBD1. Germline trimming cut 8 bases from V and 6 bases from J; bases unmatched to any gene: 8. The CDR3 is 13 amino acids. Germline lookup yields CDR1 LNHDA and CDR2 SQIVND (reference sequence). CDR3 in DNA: TGTGCCAGTGTCGGGACAGGGTCATCCGAGCAGTACTTC. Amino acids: CASVGTGSSEQYF. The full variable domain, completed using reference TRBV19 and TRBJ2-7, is DGGITQSPKYLFRKEGQNVTLSCEQNLNHDAMYWYRQDPGQGLRLIYYSQIVNDFQKGDIAEGYSVSREKKESFPLTVTSAQKNPTAFYLCASVGTGSSEQYFGPGTRLTVT.

CDR3: CASTQPGGNFYGYTF. DNA of the CDR3: TGTGCCAGCACTCAGCCGGGTGGGAATTTCTATGGCTACACCTTC. This sequence joins TRBV6-6 and TRBJ1-2; D unresolved. The CDR3 contains 15 residues. The V end was cut by 7 bases, the J end by 4 bases, with 19 bases between. Germline V CDR1 and CDR2: MNHNY, SVGAGI (reference sequence).

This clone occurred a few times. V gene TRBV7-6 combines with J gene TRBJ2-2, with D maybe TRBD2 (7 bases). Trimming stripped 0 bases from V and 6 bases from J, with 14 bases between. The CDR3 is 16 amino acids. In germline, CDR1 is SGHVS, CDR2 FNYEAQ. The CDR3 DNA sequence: TGTGCCAGCAGCTTAGCGGGAGGGGGAGTACCCGGGGAGCTGTTTTTT. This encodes CASSLAGGGVPGELFF.

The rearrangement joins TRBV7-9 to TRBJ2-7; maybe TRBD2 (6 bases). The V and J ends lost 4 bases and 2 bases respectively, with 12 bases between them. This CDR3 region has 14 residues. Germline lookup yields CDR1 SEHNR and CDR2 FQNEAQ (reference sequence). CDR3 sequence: CASSWGDGPYEQYV. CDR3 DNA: TGTGCCAGCAGCTGGGGGGACGGGCCCTACGAGCAGTACGTC.